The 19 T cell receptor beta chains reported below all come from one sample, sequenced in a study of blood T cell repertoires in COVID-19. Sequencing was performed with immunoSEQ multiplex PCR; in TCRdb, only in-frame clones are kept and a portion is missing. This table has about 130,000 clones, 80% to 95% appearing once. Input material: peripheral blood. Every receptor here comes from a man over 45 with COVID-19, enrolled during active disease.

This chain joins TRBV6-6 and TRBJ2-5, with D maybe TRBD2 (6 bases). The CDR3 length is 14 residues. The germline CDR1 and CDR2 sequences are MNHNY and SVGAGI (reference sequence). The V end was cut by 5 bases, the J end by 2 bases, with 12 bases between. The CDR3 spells CASSDYREQETQYF. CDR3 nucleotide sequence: TGTGCCAGCAGTGATTACCGGGAGCAAGAGACCCAGTACTTC.

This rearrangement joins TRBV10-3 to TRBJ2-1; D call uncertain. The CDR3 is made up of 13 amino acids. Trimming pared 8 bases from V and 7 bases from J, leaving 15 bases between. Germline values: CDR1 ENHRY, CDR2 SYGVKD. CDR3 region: CAIGGSSANEQFF. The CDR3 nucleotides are TGTGCCATCGGCGGTAGCAGTGCTAATGAGCAGTTCTTC.

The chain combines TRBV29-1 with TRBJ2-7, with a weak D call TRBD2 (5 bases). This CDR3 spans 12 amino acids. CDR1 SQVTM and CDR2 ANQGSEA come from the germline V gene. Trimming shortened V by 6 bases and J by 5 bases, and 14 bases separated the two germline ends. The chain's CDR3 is CSVGTDSNEQYF. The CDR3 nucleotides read TGCAGCGTCGGTACGGACTCTAACGAGCAGTACTTC.

DNA of the CDR3: TGTGCCTGGATGGGACTTCTCACAGATACGCAGTATTTT. This codes for CAWMGLLTDTQYF. The chain uses TRBV30 and TRBJ2-3; D is possibly TRBD2 (6 bases). The CDR3 extends over 13 amino acids. The germline CDR1 and CDR2 sequences are GTSNPN and SVGIG (reference sequence). V lost 4 bases and J lost 2, with 10 bases in between.

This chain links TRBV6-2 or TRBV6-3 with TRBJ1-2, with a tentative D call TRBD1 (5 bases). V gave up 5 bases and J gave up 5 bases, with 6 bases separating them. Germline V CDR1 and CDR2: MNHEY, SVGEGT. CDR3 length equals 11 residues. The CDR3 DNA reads TGTGCCAGCAGTGCAGGGTATGGCTACACCTTC. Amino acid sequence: CASSAGYGYTF.

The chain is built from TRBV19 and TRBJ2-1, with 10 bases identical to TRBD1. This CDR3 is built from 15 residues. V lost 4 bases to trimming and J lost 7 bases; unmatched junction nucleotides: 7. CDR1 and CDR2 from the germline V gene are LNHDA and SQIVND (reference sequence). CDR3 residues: CASSNSGQGGNEQFF. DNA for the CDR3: TGTGCCAGTAGTAATAGTGGACAGGGGGGGAATGAGCAGTTCTTC.

In DNA, the CDR3 is TGTGCCAGTAGTCCCCACATAGCGGGAGCCGCGGCCGAGCAGTACTTC. It codes for CASSPHIAGAAAEQYF. The rearrangement links TRBV19 to TRBJ2-7, with 9 bases matching TRBD2. Trimming at V came to 5 bases and at J to 6 bases, leaving 14 bases not matched to a gene. This CDR3 has 16 residues. Germline-derived CDR1 and CDR2 are LNHDA and SQIVND (reference sequence).

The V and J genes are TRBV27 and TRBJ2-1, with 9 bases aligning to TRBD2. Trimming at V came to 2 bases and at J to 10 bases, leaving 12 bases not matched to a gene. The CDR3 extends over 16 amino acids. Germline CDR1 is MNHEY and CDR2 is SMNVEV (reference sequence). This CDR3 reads CASSLGGRGPFREQFF. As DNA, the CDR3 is TGTGCCAGCAGTTTAGGCGGGAGGGGCCCTTTTCGAGAGCAGTTCTTC.

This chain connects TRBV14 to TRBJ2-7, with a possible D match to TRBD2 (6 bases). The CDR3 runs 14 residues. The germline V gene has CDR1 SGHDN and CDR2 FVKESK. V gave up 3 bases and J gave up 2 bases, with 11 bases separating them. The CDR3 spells CASSQGLGAYEQYV. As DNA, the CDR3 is TGTGCCAGCAGCCAGGGACTCGGGGCCTACGAGCAGTACGTC.

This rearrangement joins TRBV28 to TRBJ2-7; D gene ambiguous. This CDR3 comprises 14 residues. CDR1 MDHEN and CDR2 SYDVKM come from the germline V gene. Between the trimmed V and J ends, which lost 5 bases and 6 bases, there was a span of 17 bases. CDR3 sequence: CASSPINTGGEQYF. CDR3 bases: TGTGCCAGCAGTCCCATCAATACCGGCGGCGAGCAGTACTTC.

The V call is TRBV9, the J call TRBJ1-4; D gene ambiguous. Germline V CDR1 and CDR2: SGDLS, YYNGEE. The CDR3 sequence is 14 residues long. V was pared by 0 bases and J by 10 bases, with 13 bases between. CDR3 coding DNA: TGTGCCAGCAGCGTAGCTGTGGGTTCGGGAAAACTGTTTTTT. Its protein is CASSVAVGSGKLFF.

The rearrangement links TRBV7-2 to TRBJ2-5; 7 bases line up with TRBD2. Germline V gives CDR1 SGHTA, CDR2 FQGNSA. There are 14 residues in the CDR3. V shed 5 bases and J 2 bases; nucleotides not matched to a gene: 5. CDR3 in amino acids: CASSITSVQETQYF. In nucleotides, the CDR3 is TGTGCCAGCAGCATCACTAGCGTACAAGAGACCCAGTACTTC.

CDR3 amino acids: CASSTLTGANYGYTF. CDR3 sequence (DNA): TGTGCCAGCAGCACACTGACAGGAGCTAACTATGGCTACACCTTC. The V call is TRBV11-3, the J call TRBJ1-2, with a tentative D call TRBD1 (6 bases). This CDR3 is built from 15 residues. The V and J ends lost 5 bases and 0 bases respectively, with 13 bases between them. Germline-derived CDR1 and CDR2 are SGHNT and YENEEA.

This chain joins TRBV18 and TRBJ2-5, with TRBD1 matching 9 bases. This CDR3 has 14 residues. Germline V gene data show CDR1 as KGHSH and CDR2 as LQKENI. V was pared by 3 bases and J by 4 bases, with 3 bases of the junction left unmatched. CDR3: CASSPDRGGETQYF. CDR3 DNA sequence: TGTGCCAGCTCACCGGACAGGGGTGGAGAGACCCAGTACTTC.

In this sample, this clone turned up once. The chain's CDR3 is CASSLIWQGDQETQYF. CDR3 DNA: TGTGCCAGCAGCTTAATCTGGCAGGGGGACCAAGAGACCCAGTACTTC. The chain uses TRBV7-2 and TRBJ2-5; 7 bases agree with TRBD1. The CDR3 is made up of 16 amino acids. Germline V gene lookup returns CDR1 SGHTA and CDR2 FQGNSA. The V and J ends lost 2 bases and 0 bases, in that order; junction bases with no gene match: 6.

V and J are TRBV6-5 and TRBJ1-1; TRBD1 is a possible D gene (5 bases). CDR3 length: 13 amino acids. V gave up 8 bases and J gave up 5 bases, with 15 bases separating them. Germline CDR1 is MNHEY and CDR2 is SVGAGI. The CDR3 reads CASGGRGDTEAFF. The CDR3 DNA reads TGTGCCAGCGGAGGGAGAGGGGATACTGAAGCTTTCTTT.

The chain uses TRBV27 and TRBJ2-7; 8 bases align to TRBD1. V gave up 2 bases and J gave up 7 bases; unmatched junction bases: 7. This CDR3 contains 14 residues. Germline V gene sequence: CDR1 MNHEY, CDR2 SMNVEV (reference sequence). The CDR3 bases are TGTGCCAGCAGTTTAGGGCAGGGGGCGCGAGAGCAGTACTTC. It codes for CASSLGQGAREQYF.

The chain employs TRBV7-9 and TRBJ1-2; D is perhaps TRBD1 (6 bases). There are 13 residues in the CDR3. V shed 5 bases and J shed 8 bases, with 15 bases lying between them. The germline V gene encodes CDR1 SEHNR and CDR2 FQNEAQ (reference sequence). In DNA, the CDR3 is TGTGCCAGCAGCCTAACAGGGAATCAAGGCTACACCTTC. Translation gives CASSLTGNQGYTF.

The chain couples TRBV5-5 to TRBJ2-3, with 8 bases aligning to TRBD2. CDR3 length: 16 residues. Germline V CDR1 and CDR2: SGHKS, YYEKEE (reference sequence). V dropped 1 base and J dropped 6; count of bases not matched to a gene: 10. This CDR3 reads CASSLSGREVADTQYF. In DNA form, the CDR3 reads TGTGCCAGCAGCTTGTCTGGGCGGGAGGTCGCGGATACGCAGTATTTT.